This T cell receptor beta chain was documented in a study of cytomegalovirus exposure and HLA in healthy donors. Overall study results and limits: With later analysis, a missense DCLRE1C variant became linked to TCR beta V- and J-gene trimming.

CDR3 size: 16 residues. In germline, CDR1 is SGHRS, CDR2 YFSETQ. Losses at the gene ends were 1 base for V and 0 bases for J; bases not matched to a gene: 4. Primers included in the PCR were 60 Vbeta and 13 Jbeta primers. Sequencing was performed with immunoSEQ multiplex PCR; in TCRdb, only in-frame clones are kept and a portion is missing. The data show 210,000 or so clones, with around 87% seen just once and over 1% held by the top ten. Concerning this clone: The target antigen is unknown.

This receptor was taken from a man aged 25-40 years in good health and CMV-seronegative. The specimen sequenced was PBMCs. The rearrangement joins TRBV5-1 to TRBJ2-1, with TRBD1 matching over 7 bases. CDR3 in amino acids: CASSLFWDSSYNEQFF. The CDR3 region has the DNA TGCGCCAGCAGCTTGTTTTGGGACAGCTCCTACAATGAGCAGTTCTTC.